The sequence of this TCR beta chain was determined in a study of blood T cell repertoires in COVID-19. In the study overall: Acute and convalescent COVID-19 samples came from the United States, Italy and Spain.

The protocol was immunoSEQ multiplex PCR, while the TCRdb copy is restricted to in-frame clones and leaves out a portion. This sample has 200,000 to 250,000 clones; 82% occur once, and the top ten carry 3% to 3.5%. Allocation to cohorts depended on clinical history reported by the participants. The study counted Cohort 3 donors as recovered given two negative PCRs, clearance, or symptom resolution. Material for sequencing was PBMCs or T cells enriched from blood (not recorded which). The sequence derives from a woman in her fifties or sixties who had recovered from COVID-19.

The CDR3: CASSQDFFDRDEQYF. CDR3 sequence (DNA): TGCGCCAGCAGCCAAGATTTTTTCGACAGGGACGAGCAGTACTTC. The chain uses TRBV4-1 and TRBJ2-7; TRBD1 matches at 7 bases. There are 15 residues in the CDR3. The germline V gene has CDR1 MGHRA and CDR2 YSYEKL. V was clipped by 0 bases and J by 5 bases; unmatched bases: 7.